This TCR beta chain derives from a study of blood T cell repertoires in COVID-19. Study as a whole: Acute and convalescent COVID-19 samples came from the United States, Italy and Spain. PBMCs, B-cell-depleted T cells, or T cells provided the cDNA or gDNA that made up the material.

V lost 2 bases, J lost 5 bases, and 8 bases stayed unmatched. This CDR3 has 15 residues. In the study's own analysis: Nucleated cell number was recorded as an estimate derived from reference gene primer amplification. Here immunoSEQ multiplex PCR was the method, and the copy in TCRdb shows in-frame clones only, minus some. Clone size and V and J calls were adopted from that table, with D and trimming inferred from the DNA. The sample shows more than 100,000 clones, roughly 84% of them seen only once. This receptor was identified in a man aged 55-75 years with acute or convalescent COVID-19. Specimen: peripheral blood. This chain links TRBV23-1 with TRBJ2-5, with 7 nucleotides matching TRBD1. TRBV23-1 is filed as an ORF, its function uncertain. The CDR3 sequence is CASSQDRVPWETQYF. Here the CDR3 DNA reads TGCGCCAGCAGTCAAGACAGGGTACCCTGGGAGACCCAGTACTTC.